A single sample gave rise to the 10 T cell receptor beta chains below, sequenced in a study of T cell clonality in common variable immunodeficiency. The repertoire was sequenced with immunoSEQ multiplex PCR; TCRdb's copy has only in-frame clones and lacks some. This record lists some 19,000 clones, none seen once only, and the top ten clones contain around 6.3%. Antigens for these TCRs are unknown. Study-wide findings and caveats: Reportedly, TCR beta sequences from common variable immunodeficiency showed fewer deletions and N-nucleotide insertions.

Input material: peripheral blood mononuclear cells. Source of these receptors: a human donor with common variable immunodeficiency.

This clone was observed a handful of times. The read terminates 3 residues before the CDR3 end, so the remaining end is supplied by the germline J gene. V is TRBV2 and J is TRBJ1-3, with 9 bases aligning to TRBD1. In germline, CDR1 is SNHLY, CDR2 FYNNEI. V was pared by 2 bases and J by 4 bases, with 9 bases of the junction left unmatched. This CDR3 is 17 amino acids long. Partial CDR3 DNA: TGTGCCAGCAGTGAACGCGGACAGGGGACTGGGGGAAACACC. Translating gives CASSERGQGTGGNT. The entire CDR3 protein reads CASSERGQGTGGNTIYF.

This clone was counted between two and nine times. The read terminates 3 residues ahead of where the CDR3 ends, so the germline J gene completes it. V gene TRBV5-1 combines with J gene TRBJ2-5, with D possibly being TRBD1 (5 bases). The V and J ends lost 2 bases and 2 bases respectively, with 13 bases between them. Germline CDR1 reads SGHRS; CDR2 reads YFSETQ. CDR3 size: 15 residues. The sequenced CDR3 bases are TGCGCCAGCAGCTTACCCGGACATTTACAAGAGACC. As protein: CASSLPGHLQET. The whole CDR3 is CASSLPGHLQETQYF.

This clone is categorized as medium-sized. The CDR3 end is not reached by the read, which stops 3 residues before it; the germline J gene fills it in. V gene TRBV30 combines with J gene TRBJ1-1; D is unclear. The length of the CDR3 is 12 residues. CDR1 and CDR2 (germline): GTSNPN, SVGIG (reference sequence). The CDR3: CAWSVRPHEAFF. CDR3 DNA, as far as it was read: TGTGCCTGGAGTGTAAGGCCCCATGAG.

This clone has just a few counts. The read ends 3 residues early relative to the CDR3; the germline J gene fills the gap. The rearrangement joins TRBV6-1 to TRBJ2-7, with 10 bases lining up with TRBD1. The CDR3 loop spans 15 amino acids. Germline CDR1 is MNHNS and CDR2 is SASEGT. With V trimmed by 4 bases and J by 4 bases, 7 bases remained unmatched. The CDR3 is CASSVSGTGAYEQYF. CDR3 DNA (partial): TGTGCCAGCAGTGTCTCCGGGACAGGGGCGTACGAG.

Points on this clone: The sequence runs out 3 residues before the end of the CDR3; the remainder is reconstructed from the germline J gene. This sequence joins TRBV29-1 and TRBJ1-4; TRBD1 is a possible D gene (6 bases). This CDR3 is built from 15 residues. V dropped 5 bases and J dropped 10 bases, with 23 bases sitting between them. Germline V gene data show CDR1 as SQVTM and CDR2 as ANQGSEA. CDR3: CSVKSGGQPRGKLFF. The CDR3 bases that were read are TGCAGCGTTAAATCGGGAGGACAGCCAAGGGGAAAA.

About this clone: The observed sequence ends 3 residues before the CDR3 terminus, with the missing tail filled in from the germline J gene. This rearrangement joins TRBV5-5 to TRBJ2-7, with TRBD1 identical over 8 bases. The CDR3 loop spans 13 amino acids. V shed 1 base and J 5 bases; nucleotides not matched to a gene: 2. Germline CDR1 SGHKS, CDR2 YYEKEE (reference sequence). The CDR3 loop is CASSLYRGDEQYF. The sequenced CDR3 bases are TGTGCCAGCAGCTTGTACAGGGGGGACGAG.

This clone came up a few times. The read gets to within 3 residues of the CDR3 end, and the germline J gene fills in the rest. The V call is TRBV7-2, the J call TRBJ2-5, with TRBD1 identical over 7 bases. The CDR3 consists of 13 residues. With 2 bases clipped from V and 4 bases from J, the junction kept 1 base outside the gene matches. Germline V gene sequence: CDR1 SGHTA, CDR2 FQGNSA. CDR3 DNA, as far as it was read: TGTGCCAGCAGCTTACACAGGGGAGAGACC. This gives the protein CASSLHRGET. The complete CDR3 protein is CASSLHRGETQYF.

This clone was observed many times. The read comes to an end 3 residues before the CDR3 does, leaving the germline J gene to fill in the end. The gene calls are TRBV30 and TRBJ1-1; TRBD1 is a possible D gene (6 bases). Germline V CDR1 and CDR2: GTSNPN, SVGIG (reference sequence). This CDR3 contains 12 residues. V gave up 5 bases and J gave up 4 bases, with 11 bases separating them. CDR3 sequence reads: CAWDRTRTEAFF. The part of the CDR3 DNA that was read is TGTGCCTGGGACAGGACTCGCACTGAA.

As to this clone: The observed sequence ends 3 residues before the CDR3 terminus, with the missing tail filled in from the germline J gene. V and J are TRBV7-9 and TRBJ1-3, with a weak D call TRBD1 (6 bases). The CDR3 sequence is 15 residues long. In germline, CDR1 is SEHNR, CDR2 FQNEAQ (reference sequence). Trimming removed 5 bases at V and 0 bases at J, with 11 bases between. The CDR3 here is CASSRDKSSGNTIYF. The CDR3 bases that were read are TGTGCCAGCAGCCGGGACAAGTCCTCTGGAAACACC.

This clone was recorded at least ten times. The read halts 3 residues ahead of the CDR3 end, with the missing end drawn from the germline J gene. The chain combines TRBV2 with TRBJ2-3, with 14 bases fitting TRBD2. The CDR3 extends over 16 amino acids. J gave up 4 bases and V 9 bases, and 9 bases lay outside the gene matches. The germline V gene encodes CDR1 SNHLY and CDR2 FYNNEI. The covered CDR3 bases are TGTGCCAGTAGCGCAACGGGACTAGCGGGGGCAGATACG. Protein product: CASSATGLAGADT. The full CDR3 reads CASSATGLAGADTQYF.